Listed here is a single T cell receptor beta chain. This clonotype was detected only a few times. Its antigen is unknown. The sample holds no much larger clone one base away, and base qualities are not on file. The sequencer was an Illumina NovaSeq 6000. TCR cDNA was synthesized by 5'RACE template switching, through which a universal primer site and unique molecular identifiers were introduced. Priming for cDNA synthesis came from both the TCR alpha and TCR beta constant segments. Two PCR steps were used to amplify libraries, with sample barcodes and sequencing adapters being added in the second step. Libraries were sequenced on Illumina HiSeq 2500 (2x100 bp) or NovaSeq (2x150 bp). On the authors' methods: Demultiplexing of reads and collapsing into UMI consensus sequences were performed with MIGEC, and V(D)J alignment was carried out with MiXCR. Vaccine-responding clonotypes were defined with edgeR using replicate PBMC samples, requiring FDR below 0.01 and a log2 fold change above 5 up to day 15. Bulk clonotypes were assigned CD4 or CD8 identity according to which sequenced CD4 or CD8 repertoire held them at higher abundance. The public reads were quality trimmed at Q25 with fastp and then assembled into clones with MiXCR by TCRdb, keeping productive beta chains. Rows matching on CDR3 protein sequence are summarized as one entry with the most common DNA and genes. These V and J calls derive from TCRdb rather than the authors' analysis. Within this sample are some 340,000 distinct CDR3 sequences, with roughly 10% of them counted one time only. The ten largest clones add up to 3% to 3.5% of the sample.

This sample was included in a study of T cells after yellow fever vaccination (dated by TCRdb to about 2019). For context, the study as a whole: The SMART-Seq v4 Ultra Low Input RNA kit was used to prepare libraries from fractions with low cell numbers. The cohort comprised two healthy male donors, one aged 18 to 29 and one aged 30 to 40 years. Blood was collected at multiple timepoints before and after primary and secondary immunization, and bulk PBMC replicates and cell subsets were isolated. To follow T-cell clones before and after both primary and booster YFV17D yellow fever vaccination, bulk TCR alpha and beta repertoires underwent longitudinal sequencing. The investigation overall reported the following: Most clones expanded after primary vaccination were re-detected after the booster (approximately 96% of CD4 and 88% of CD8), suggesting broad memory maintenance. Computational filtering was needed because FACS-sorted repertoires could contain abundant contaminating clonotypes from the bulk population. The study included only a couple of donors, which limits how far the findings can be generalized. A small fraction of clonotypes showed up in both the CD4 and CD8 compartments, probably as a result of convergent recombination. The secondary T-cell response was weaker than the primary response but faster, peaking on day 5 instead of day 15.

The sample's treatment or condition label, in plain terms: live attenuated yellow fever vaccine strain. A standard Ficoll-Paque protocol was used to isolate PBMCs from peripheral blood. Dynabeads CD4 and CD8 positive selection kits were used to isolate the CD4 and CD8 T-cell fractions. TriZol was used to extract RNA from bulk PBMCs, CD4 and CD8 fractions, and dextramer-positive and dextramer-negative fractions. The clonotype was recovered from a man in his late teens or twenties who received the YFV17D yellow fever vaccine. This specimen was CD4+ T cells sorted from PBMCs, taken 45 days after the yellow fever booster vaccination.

The CDR3 amino acid sequence is: CASRRGTGESTEAFF. The sequenced DNA: TGCGCCAGCCGAAGAGGGACAGGGGAGAGCACTGAAGCTTTCTTT. This receptor chain uses TRBV5-1 and TRBJ1-1, with TRBD1 matching 10 junction bases. Trimmed from V: 7 bases; trimmed from J: 4 bases; junction bases lacking a gene match: 10. The germline V gene gives CDR1 as SGHRS and CDR2 as YFSETQ. Reading from cysteine to phenylalanine, the CDR3 counts 15 amino acids. The retained sequence is limited to the CDR3, 45 bases, with the frame set at the first base.